This paragraph reports one T cell receptor (beta chain). The antigen is unknown. The data derive from a study of vaccination and CD4 T cells after COVID-19. Across the whole study: Each post-COVID sample was drawn after diagnosis, and the median interval was approximately 92 days (range 35 to 161). General study findings and limits: The cohort comprised relatively few convalescent patients, and no early post-infection timepoints were analyzed. In convalescent patients, a median approximately 83% of post-vaccine SARS-CoV-2-reactive clones appeared only after vaccination.

Treatment of the sample: approximately nine-day PBMC culture with coronavirus spike peptide pools or control peptides (ViraFEST assay). Before TCRs were sequenced, ViraFEST expanded antigen-specific T cells with peptide pools. This CDR3 spans 17 amino acids. The V gene's germline CDR1 is MNHNS and CDR2 SASEGT. The trim removed 6 bases at V and 4 bases at J, leaving 7 bases unmatched. The study sequenced cultured CD4+ T cell DNA using the Oncomine TCR Beta short-read assay. TCRdb independently ran MiXCR on the PCR reads; one entry per CDR3 protein. The repertoire holds 8,500 to 14,000 distinct CDR3 sequences, with 44% as singletons.

V usage is TRBV6-1 and J usage is TRBJ2-6; 12 bases line up with TRBD2. The source material was CD4+ T cells from blood, cultured in vitro. The source of this sequence is a human donor who had recovered from COVID-19. CDR3 in DNA: TGTGCCAGCAGGCCACTAGCGGGGGGCCTAGGGGCCAACGTCCTGACTTTC. Translation gives CASRPLAGGLGANVLTF.